This T cell receptor beta chain was recovered during a study of blood T cell repertoires in COVID-19. Study as a whole: The United States, Italy and Spain supplied acute and convalescent COVID-19 samples. T cells, B-cell-depleted T cells, or PBMCs provided the cDNA or gDNA that served as material.

Original handling: Amplified reference gene primers provided the basis for estimating nucleated cell counts. Clones were read by immunoSEQ multiplex PCR, and TCRdb kept only the in-frame ones, dropping some. The DNA gave D and trimming, while V, J and clone size come from that table. The data hold 150,000 to 200,000 clones, with around nine tenths observed a single time. With 0 bases clipped from V and 8 bases from J, the junction kept 0 bases outside the gene matches. The CDR3 runs to 12 residues. The germline V gene has CDR1 LGHNA and CDR2 YNFKEQ. This receptor was obtained from a human donor in a cohort sampled during active COVID-19. The specimen was peripheral blood. The chain carries TRBV4-2 and TRBJ1-1; 7 nucleotides align to TRBD1. CDR3 region: CASSQDRGEAFF. The CDR3 DNA follows: TGTGCCAGCAGCCAAGACAGGGGGGAAGCTTTCTTT.